The clone carrying this T cell receptor (beta chain) has more than one count but fewer than ten. CDR3 size: 17 residues. Per germline, CDR1 SGHAT and CDR2 FQNNGV. V was pared by 5 bases and J by 0 bases, with 12 bases of the junction left unmatched. It was with a sample-barcoded 5' primer and a J-beta primer mix that a second PCR of roughly 7 to 12 cycles was run. TCRdb reanalysed the 5' RACE reads using MiXCR and keeps one entry per CDR3 protein. There are some 730,000 distinct CDR3 sequences in the sample; approximately 21% occur only once, and under 25% lies in the top ten. These data come from a study of blood T cells in healthy people across ages.

V is TRBV11-2 and J is TRBJ1-2; 7 positions match TRBD1. The TCR sequence derives from a man in his sixties or seventies in good health. Sequencing input: blood. CDR3 sequence (DNA): TGTGCCAGCAGCCCTTGGGCAGGGGGGTCATCTAACTATGGCTACACCTTC. Translated: CASSPWAGGSSNYGYTF.